The next 21 T cell receptor beta chains were all read from a single sample in a study of T-cell reconstitution after alpha-beta-depleted transplantation in children. Unique molecular identifiers were used to barcode this TCRbeta library. TCRdb analysed the PCR reads with MiXCR anew, one entry per CDR3 protein. The sample consists of about 240,000 distinct CDR3 sequences, about 12% of them appearing once. This specimen consisted of PBMCs from the stem cell graft donor, obtained from the stem cell graft. The receptor set was obtained from a human donor who donated a stem cell graft to a child with acute lymphoblastic leukemia.

This clonotype has at least ten counts. The V call is TRBV27, the J call TRBJ1-2; D is ambiguous. The V gene lost 3 bases and the J gene lost 2 bases, with 13 bases spanning the gap. This CDR3 is 15 amino acids long. The germline V gene has CDR1 MNHEY and CDR2 SMNVEV (reference sequence). As DNA, the CDR3 is TGTGCCAGCAGTTTTAGGCGGCAGGCCAACTATGGCTACACCTTC. Protein product: CASSFRRQANYGYTF.

This clonotype was observed many times. The chain combines TRBV7-8 with TRBJ2-7; tentative D call: TRBD2 (5 bases). Germline assignment: CDR1 SGHVS and CDR2 FQNEAQ. The CDR3 totals 14 residues. V dropped 5 bases and J dropped 3 bases, with 14 bases sitting between them. The CDR3 is CASSPLPSYYEQYF. The CDR3 DNA follows: TGTGCCAGCAGCCCCCTCCCTAGCTACTACGAGCAGTACTTC.

In this sample, this clonotype turned up many times. The gene calls are TRBV5-1 and TRBJ2-1; D might be TRBD2 (6 bases). CDR3 length equals 14 residues. Trimming shortened V by 7 bases and J by 4 bases, and 15 bases separated the two germline ends. Germline CDR1 reads SGHRS; CDR2 reads YFSETQ. The chain's CDR3 is CASGDGGRYNEQFF. In nucleotides, the CDR3 is TGCGCCAGCGGGGATGGAGGGAGGTACAATGAGCAGTTCTTC.

This clonotype was found many times. The J gene is TRBJ2-1, the V gene TRBV6-2 or TRBV6-3; 7 nucleotides line up with TRBD2. The V and J ends lost 9 bases and 0 bases, in that order; junction bases with no gene match: 11. This CDR3 contains 16 residues. In germline, CDR1 is MNHEY, CDR2 SVGEGT. In DNA form, the CDR3 reads TGTGCCAGTATTTTACCTCTAGCGGACTCCTACAATGAGCAGTTCTTC. Translating gives CASILPLADSYNEQFF.

This clonotype has a count of ten or more. The chain links TRBV6-5 to TRBJ2-3, with 8 bases that match TRBD1. Germline CDR1 MNHEY, CDR2 SVGAGI. V dropped 4 bases and J dropped 1; count of bases not matched to a gene: 7. The CDR3 runs 16 residues. CDR3 in DNA: TGTGCCAGCAGTTGGCAGGGGGCTGTAGGCACAGATACGCAGTATTTT. Its protein product is CASSWQGAVGTDTQYF.

Points on this clonotype: A read error is possible here, since a much larger clone lies one base away. This chain uses TRBV12-3 or TRBV12-4 with TRBJ2-7; the D gene is possibly TRBD2 (7 bases). The CDR3 length is 15 residues. The DNA for the CDR3 is TGTGCCGGCAGTTTAGGGGGGGGCGGTACCTACGAGCAGTACTTC. Translated, it gives CAGSLGGGGTYEQYF.

This clonotype was counted ten times or more. The chain couples TRBV6-5 to TRBJ2-1; no firm D call. With 3 bases removed from V and 3 bases from J, the gap between germline ends came to 12 bases. This CDR3 is 15 amino acids long. Germline V gene sequence: CDR1 MNHEY, CDR2 SVGAGI. CDR3 loop: CASSYTRSYYNEQFF. In DNA form, the CDR3 reads TGTGCCAGCAGTTATACCAGAAGTTACTACAATGAGCAGTTCTTC.

This clonotype was recorded a few times. CDR3 sequence reads: CASSFRRGNYEQYF. As DNA, the CDR3 is TGTGCCAGCAGCTTTAGGAGGGGAAACTACGAGCAGTACTTC. The chain joins TRBV7-6 to TRBJ2-7, with D possibly TRBD2 on 6 matching bases. V was cut by 3 bases and J by 3 bases, with 12 bases left in between. Germline CDR1 SGHVS, CDR2 FNYEAQ. The CDR3 runs 14 residues.

In its sample, this clonotype was seen many times. The gene calls are TRBV7-2 and TRBJ2-5; no definite D call. CDR1 and CDR2 (germline): SGHTA, FQGNSA. The V and J ends lost 1 base and 2 bases respectively, with 8 bases between them. The CDR3 is 14 residues long. CDR3 protein: CASSLVGSQETQYF. The CDR3 DNA reads as TGTGCCAGCAGCTTAGTGGGCAGTCAAGAGACCCAGTACTTC.

This clonotype was observed many times. The chain links TRBV20-1 to TRBJ2-7; D tentatively fits TRBD1 or TRBD2 (7 bases each). With 1 base removed from V and 9 bases from J, the gap between germline ends came to 25 bases. Germline CDR1 and CDR2: DFQATT and SNEGSKA (reference sequence). The CDR3 has 16 residues. CDR3 region: CSARGEGGGRLRRQYF. In DNA, the CDR3 is TGCAGTGCTAGAGGAGAAGGGGGCGGGAGACTAAGGAGGCAGTACTTC.

The chain is built from TRBV7-3 and TRBJ1-6; 8 nucleotides agree with TRBD1. The germline gives CDR1 SGHTA, CDR2 FQGTGA. The CDR3 extends over 13 amino acids. J lost 8 bases, V lost 4 bases, and 1 base had no gene match. CDR3: CASSSDRDSPLHF. DNA for the CDR3: TGTGCCAGCAGCTCGGACAGGGATTCACCCCTCCACTTT.

There are many counts of this clonotype. The chain has TRBV2 and TRBJ2-6; D gene uncertain. Trimming removed 5 bases at V and 1 base at J, with 12 bases between. CDR3 length: 16 amino acids. The germline gives CDR1 SNHLY, CDR2 FYNNEI. CDR3 residues: CASSFGRISGANVLTF. The CDR3 nucleotides are TGTGCCAGCAGTTTTGGACGGATATCTGGGGCCAACGTCCTGACTTTC.

This clonotype appeared many times. The genes are TRBV12-3 or TRBV12-4 and TRBJ2-2; D might be TRBD2 (5 bases). This CDR3 contains 15 residues. V was shortened by 3 bases and J by 2 bases, with 10 bases between the two germline ends. The CDR3 protein is CASSFYLANTGELFF. As DNA, the CDR3 is TGTGCCAGCAGTTTCTACCTAGCCAACACCGGGGAGCTGTTTTTT.

This clonotype was seen repeatedly, ten times or more. The chain is built from TRBV5-1 and TRBJ2-1; TRBD2 aligns across 7 bases. The CDR3 totals 14 residues. V trimming: 4 bases; J trimming: 5 bases; junction bases outside the gene matches: 6. Germline V gene lookup returns CDR1 SGHRS and CDR2 YFSETQ. For the CDR3, the DNA is TGCGCCAGCAGCGACGGGGGGTCCAACAATGAGCAGTTCTTC. This sequence encodes CASSDGGSNNEQFF.

This clonotype was detected ten times or more. The junction does not match germline at one end; this may be a read error. The V gene is TRBV6-6, the J gene TRBJ2-7; no clear D gene. There are 10 residues in the CDR3. Germline V gives CDR1 MNHNY, CDR2 SVGAGI (reference sequence). The CDR3 nucleotides read TGTGCCAGCAGCTACTACGAGCAGTACTTC. Amino acid sequence: CASSYYEQYF.

This clonotype has a single count. The genes are TRBV7-9 and TRBJ2-2; a possible D gene is TRBD2 (5 bases). CDR3 size: 14 residues. In germline, CDR1 is SEHNR, CDR2 FQNEAQ (reference sequence). V was cut by 5 bases and J by 3 bases, with 10 bases left in between. The chain's CDR3 is CASSRTRHTGELFF. The DNA for the CDR3 is TGTGCCAGCAGCCGGACTCGCCACACCGGGGAGCTGTTTTTT.

To note about this clonotype: A much larger clone differs from this one at a single base, so this may be a read error. V usage is TRBV6-5 and J usage is TRBJ2-3; D tentatively reads TRBD1 or TRBD2 (5 bases each). Trimming stripped 6 bases from V and 0 bases from J, with 7 bases between. From germline, CDR1 is MNHEY and CDR2 SVGAGI. The CDR3 totals 13 residues. Written as DNA, the CDR3 is TGTGCCAGCAGACGGGACAGCACAGATACGCAGTATTTT. This translates into CASRRDSTDTQYF.

In this sample, this clonotype turned up many times. The chain carries TRBV5-1 and TRBJ2-1; 8 positions agree with TRBD2. Trimming at V came to 4 bases and at J to 8 bases, leaving 8 bases not matched to a gene. CDR3 size: 14 residues. Germline V gene data show CDR1 as SGHRS and CDR2 as YFSETQ. This chain's CDR3 is CASSPRSGGDEQFF. The CDR3 DNA reads TGCGCCAGCAGCCCCCGGTCGGGGGGGGATGAGCAGTTCTTC.

As concerns this clonotype: A much larger clone differs from this one at a single base, so this may be a read error. The rearrangement joins TRBV5-6 to TRBJ1-5; D is possibly TRBD1 (6 bases). In germline, CDR1 is SGHDT, CDR2 YYEEEE. Trimming cost V 7 bases and J 9 bases, with 26 bases left between them. This CDR3 has 16 residues. CDR3 amino acids: CASSAGGASSQGPQHF. CDR3 nucleotides: TGTGCCAGCTCCGCGGGGGGGGCCTCCTCCCAGGGGCCCCAGCATTTT.

The chain is built from TRBV7-2 and TRBJ1-1; D gene uncertain. Germline CDR1 reads SGHTA; CDR2 reads FQGNSA. This CDR3 region has 17 residues. Trimming pared 0 bases from V and 4 bases from J, leaving 18 bases between. Here the CDR3 DNA reads TGTGCCAGCAGCTTAGCTCCGGGAGCGGTATTCGGCACTGAAGCTTTCTTT. Translated, it gives CASSLAPGAVFGTEAFF.

Only a few counts were recorded for this clonotype. The chain links TRBV7-2 to TRBJ2-4, with 8 nucleotides matching TRBD1. This CDR3 contains 14 residues. V shed 5 bases and J 8 bases; nucleotides not matched to a gene: 8. CDR1 and CDR2 from the germline V gene are SGHTA and FQGNSA. This chain's CDR3 is CASSRSRGLDIQYF. CDR3 DNA: TGTGCCAGCAGCCGATCCAGGGGGCTTGACATTCAGTACTTC. The entire variable domain, with the rest obtained from reference TRBV7-2 and TRBJ2-4, is as follows: GAGVSQSPSNKVTEKGKDVELRCDPISGHTALYWYRQSLGQGLEFLIYFQGNSAPDKSGLPSDRFSAERTGGSVSTLTIQRTQQEDSAVYLCASSRSRGLDIQYFGAGTRLSVL.